What follows are 20 T cell receptor beta chains derived from one specimen sequenced in a study of type 1 and type 2 diabetes patients. Genomic DNA was the PCR template. A primer set of 30 forward and 13 reverse primers amplified the CDR3. TCRdb ran MiXCR on the multiplex PCR reads and lists one entry per CDR3 protein. This table holds about 270,000 distinct CDR3 sequences, around 47% found once. Sequences were obtained from peripheral blood mononuclear cells (PBMCs). The receptors stem from a man aged 18 to 30 with type 2 diabetes.

This clonotype was counted between two and nine times. J is TRBJ2-1 and V is TRBV12-5; possible D gene TRBD2, 6 bases. Germline CDR1 is LGHNT and CDR2 is FRNRAP. The CDR3 covers 17 residues. Trimming left V 2 bases short and J 5 bases short, with 19 bases between. CDR3 residues: CASGLTPGLRGDNEQFF. CDR3 nucleotides: TGTGCTAGTGGTTTGACCCCCGGACTACGCGGGGACAATGAGCAGTTCTTC.

The J gene is TRBJ1-1, the V gene TRBV19; no firm D call. Germline values: CDR1 LNHDA, CDR2 SQIVND (reference sequence). The V and J ends lost 5 bases and 0 bases respectively, with 10 bases between them. The CDR3 has 14 residues. The chain's CDR3 is CASSFEGVNTEAFF. CDR3 in DNA: TGTGCCAGTAGTTTTGAGGGAGTGAACACTGAAGCTTTCTTT.

The sample holds a few counts of this clonotype. The chain joins TRBV2 to TRBJ2-7; D gene ambiguous. CDR3 length equals 15 residues. Germline V gives CDR1 SNHLY, CDR2 FYNNEI. The germline V and J ends were trimmed by 1 base and 2 bases, with 12 bases remaining between them. The CDR3 region is CASSEVIVSTYEQYF. Here the CDR3 DNA reads TGTGCCAGCAGTGAAGTAATCGTCTCTACCTACGAGCAGTACTTC.

With respect to this clonotype: One end of the junction varies from germline; a read error may be responsible. The chain is built from TRBV19 and TRBJ1-6, with D possibly being TRBD1 (6 bases). Germline CDR1 is LNHDA and CDR2 is SQIVND (reference sequence). The CDR3 loop spans 16 amino acids. The CDR3 nucleotides are TGTGCCAGTAGCCGACTCAGGGACACCTATAATTCACCCCTCTACTTT. It encodes CASSRLRDTYNSPLYF. Supplemented by reference TRBV19 and TRBJ1-6, the full variable domain reads DGGITQSPKYLFRKEGQNVTLSCEQNLNHDAMYWYRQDPGQGLRLIYYSQIVNDFQKGDIAEGYSVSREKKESFPLTVTSAQKNPTAFYLCASSRLRDTYNSPLYFGNGTRLTVT.

The chain links TRBV25-1 to TRBJ1-1; tentatively, D is TRBD1 (5 bases). The CDR3 is 14 residues long. In germline, CDR1 is MGHDK, CDR2 SYGVNS. Trimming shortened V by 6 bases and J by 5 bases, and 16 bases separated the two germline ends. The CDR3 nucleotides read TGTGCCAGCAGGGGCTTAGGGGAGGGGACTGAAGCTTTCTTT. Residues: CASRGLGEGTEAFF.

The chain joins TRBV7-9 to TRBJ2-3; 9 bases map to TRBD2. This CDR3 has 15 residues. After removal of 11 bases from V and 2 bases from J, the junction contained 11 bases not matched to a gene. Germline CDR1 SEHNR, CDR2 FQNEAQ (reference sequence). CDR3 DNA sequence: TGTGCCTCTGAGGGGGCGGGAGGGTTCACAGATACGCAGTATTTT. It yields the protein CASEGAGGFTDTQYF. Filled out from reference TRBV7-9 and TRBJ2-3, the complete variable domain reads DTGVSQNPRHKITKRGQNVTFRCDPISEHNRLYWYRQTLGQGPEFLTYFQNEAQLEKSRLLSDRFSAERPKGSFSTLEIQRTEQGDSAMYLCASEGAGGFTDTQYFGPGTRLTVL.

This clonotype came up many times. V usage is TRBV2 and J usage is TRBJ2-3, with a possible D match to TRBD2 (6 bases). V was cut by 4 bases and J by 8 bases, with 13 bases left in between. The CDR3 covers 13 residues. Germline V CDR1 and CDR2: SNHLY, FYNNEI. DNA for the CDR3: TGTGCCAGCAGTGGAGGAAGGCGGGGTACGCAGTATTTT. It yields the protein CASSGGRRGTQYF. Supplemented by reference TRBV2 and TRBJ2-3, the full variable domain reads EPEVTQTPSHQVTQMGQEVILRCVPISNHLYFYWYRQILGQKVEFLVSFYNNEISEKSEIFDDQFSVERPDGSNFTLKIRSTKLEDSAMYFCASSGGRRGTQYFGPGTRLTVL.

The V gene is TRBV6-5, the J gene TRBJ1-2, with a weak D call TRBD1 (6 bases). There are 13 residues in the CDR3. The germline CDR1 and CDR2 sequences are MNHEY and SVGAGI. V was clipped by 6 bases and J by 3 bases, with 11 bases between them. The CDR3 DNA reads as TGTGCCAGCAGCCGTGCAGGGGACTATGGCTACACCTTC. Encoded protein: CASSRAGDYGYTF.

This rearrangement joins TRBV28 to TRBJ2-3, with D possibly matching TRBD2 (6 bases). The germline V gene encodes CDR1 MDHEN and CDR2 SYDVKM. The CDR3 length is 15 residues. V was cut by 3 bases and J by 2 bases, with 12 bases left in between. The CDR3 spells CASSFLRGTTDTQYF. The CDR3 DNA reads as TGTGCCAGCAGTTTTCTCCGGGGGACCACAGATACGCAGTATTTT.

The chain is built from TRBV28 and TRBJ2-7; TRBD1 is a possible D gene (5 bases). From germline, CDR1 is MDHEN and CDR2 SYDVKM. V lost 5 bases to trimming and J lost 0 bases, with 11 bases between them. The CDR3 runs 14 residues. The CDR3 here is CASSLDRFSYEQYF. CDR3 coding DNA: TGTGCCAGCAGTCTCGACAGATTCTCCTACGAGCAGTACTTC.

V gene TRBV7-9 combines with J gene TRBJ2-7; D is unresolved. The germline V and J ends were trimmed by 4 bases and 3 bases, with 13 bases remaining between them. CDR1 and CDR2 from the germline V gene are SEHNR and FQNEAQ (reference sequence). CDR3 length: 14 amino acids. CDR3 nucleotides: TGTGCCAGCAGCTCCGAGCAGGCCATCTACGAGCAGTACTTC. Protein: CASSSEQAIYEQYF.

V usage is TRBV6-5 and J usage is TRBJ1-1; D unresolved. With 5 bases removed from V and 9 bases from J, the gap between germline ends came to 13 bases. Germline values: CDR1 MNHEY, CDR2 SVGAGI. CDR3 length: 12 amino acids. The CDR3 nucleotides are TGTGCCAGCAGTGAGGATTTAACGCAAGCTTTCTTT. Amino acids: CASSEDLTQAFF.

The CDR3 spells CATEAGPSYEQYF. In DNA, the CDR3 is TGTGCCACAGAGGCGGGCCCCTCCTACGAGCAGTACTTC. The gene calls are TRBV10-3 and TRBJ2-7; tentative D call: TRBD2 (5 bases). Germline V gene data show CDR1 as ENHRY and CDR2 as SYGVKD. There are 13 residues in the CDR3. V lost 10 bases, J lost 0 bases, and 13 bases lay in between.

This clonotype was seen a few times. The chain links TRBV27 to TRBJ2-7, with 9 bases lining up with TRBD1. CDR3 length equals 14 residues. Trimming removed 6 bases from V and 6 bases from J; junction bases left unmatched: 9. Per the germline V gene, CDR1 is MNHEY and CDR2 is SMNVEV (reference sequence). CDR3 sequence reads: CASRYGTGKSEQYF. The CDR3 DNA reads as TGTGCCAGCAGATACGGGACAGGGAAATCCGAGCAGTACTTC.

There are a few counts of this clonotype. This chain uses TRBV4-3 with TRBJ2-3; possibly TRBD1 for D (5 bases). The ends were cut back, 4 bases at V and 1 base at J, with 9 bases in the middle. The V gene's germline CDR1 is LGHNA and CDR2 YSLEER. This CDR3 region has 14 residues. This chain's CDR3 is CASSPRQRTDTQYF. The CDR3 DNA is TGCGCCAGCAGCCCACGACAGCGCACAGATACGCAGTATTTT.

V and J are TRBV6-6 and TRBJ1-3; D might be TRBD1 (5 bases). CDR1 is MNHNY and CDR2 is SVGAGI in the germline V gene (reference sequence). The germline V and J ends were trimmed by 7 bases and 0 bases, with 19 bases remaining between them. The CDR3 length is 17 residues. In nucleotides, the CDR3 is TGTGCCAGCAACGCTAGGGGAGAGGGGCACTCTGGAAACACCATATATTTT. This codes for CASNARGEGHSGNTIYF.

The rearrangement uses TRBV2 and TRBJ2-5, with a possible D match to TRBD1 (6 bases). Trimming took 9 bases from V and 5 from J, leaving 28 bases between them. Germline V gene sequence: CDR1 SNHLY, CDR2 FYNNEI. The CDR3 runs 17 residues. The CDR3, as DNA: TGTGCCAGACTACAGGGTAAGTCGTCGGGATTAAACGAGACCCAGTACTTC. As protein: CARLQGKSSGLNETQYF.

This clonotype was seen more than once but under ten times. The V and J genes are TRBV13 and TRBJ2-1; no firm D call. Between the trimmed V and J ends, which lost 2 bases and 0 bases, there was a span of 8 bases. This CDR3 contains 15 residues. Germline V gene lookup returns CDR1 PRHDT and CDR2 FYEKMQ (reference sequence). CDR3 sequence: CASSLTAASYNEQFF. The CDR3 coding sequence is TGTGCCAGCAGCTTAACGGCGGCCTCCTACAATGAGCAGTTCTTC.

The V and J genes are TRBV2 and TRBJ2-5; possible D gene TRBD1, 6 bases. V lost 4 bases and J 6 bases, leaving 15 bases between the germline ends. The CDR3 contains 14 residues. The germline V gene has CDR1 SNHLY and CDR2 FYNNEI. The CDR3 DNA is TGTGCCAGCAGTGGGGGGCAGGGGCGGCAGACCCAGTACTTC. As protein: CASSGGQGRQTQYF.

Only a few counts were recorded for this clonotype. The chain is built from TRBV20-1 and TRBJ1-5; D gene uncertain. Trimming left V 0 bases short and J 6 bases short, with 3 bases between. Germline V gene sequence: CDR1 DFQATT, CDR2 SNEGSKA (reference sequence). The CDR3 contains 11 residues. As DNA, the CDR3 is TGCAGTGCTAGAGATAGTCAGCCCCAGCATTTT. The encoded protein is CSARDSQPQHF.